Shown below are 21 T cell receptor beta chains from a single sample sequenced in a study of technical replicates of blood from several donors (dated by TCRdb to 2016 to 2017). The library was prepared using the immunoSEQ multiplex PCR assay. The clones in this table, taken by TCRdb from immuneACCESS, are in-frame only. Not every clone is retained; where verified, under half of the shortfall comes from an unresolved V gene, and the cause of the rest is unknown. A total of about 100,000 clones appear in this sample, over 90% of them only once. 0.2% to 0.25% of the sample is held by the ten biggest clonotypes. Sample: T cells isolated from PBMCs. The receptors originated from a human donor in good health.

This sequence joins TRBV6-6 and TRBJ1-2; D gene uncertain. V lost 10 bases to trimming and J lost 4 bases, with 13 bases between them. CDR1 and CDR2 from the germline V gene are MNHNY and SVGAGI (reference sequence). This CDR3 is built from 12 residues. CDR3 sequence: CATAGRFYGYTF. The CDR3 DNA sequence: TGTGCCACCGCCGGGAGATTCTATGGCTACACCTTC.

The V gene is TRBV7-9, the J gene TRBJ2-3; TRBD1 agrees at 10 bases. With 5 bases clipped from V and 3 bases from J, the junction kept 5 bases outside the gene matches. The CDR3 has 15 amino acids. The germline CDR1 and CDR2 sequences are SEHNR and FQNEAQ (reference sequence). The CDR3 sequence is CASSATGGTTDTQYF. The DNA for the CDR3 is TGTGCCAGCAGCGCGACAGGGGGCACGACAGATACGCAGTATTTT.

The J gene is TRBJ2-7, the V gene TRBV7-2; 9 nucleotides align to TRBD2. Germline V lookup: CDR1 SGHTA, CDR2 FQGNSA. The CDR3 consists of 14 residues. The V segment lost 1 base and the J segment 2 bases; nucleotides outside the gene matches: 0. CDR3 DNA sequence: TGTGCCAGCAGCTTAGGACTAGCGGCCTACGAGCAGTACTTC. This encodes CASSLGLAAYEQYF.

The chain has TRBV7-3 and TRBJ2-5; 12 bases are shared with TRBD2. The CDR3 contains 16 residues. Germline CDR1 is SGHTA and CDR2 is FQGTGA. V lost 5 bases, J lost 1 base, and 5 bases stayed unmatched. The CDR3 is CASSRPGLAGQETQYF. The CDR3 bases are TGTGCCAGCAGCCGCCCGGGACTAGCGGGCCAAGAGACCCAGTACTTC.

The chain couples TRBV29-1 to TRBJ2-7, with D maybe TRBD1 (6 bases). The germline V gene encodes CDR1 SQVTM and CDR2 ANQGSEA. V was clipped by 7 bases and J by 6 bases, with 13 bases between them. The CDR3 totals 11 residues. The CDR3 DNA reads TGCAGCGCCCGATCCAGGGGCGAGCAGTACTTC. Protein product: CSARSRGEQYF.

V is TRBV4-2 and J is TRBJ1-4; unclear D gene. V shed 0 bases and J shed 10 bases, with 12 bases lying between them. Germline-derived CDR1 and CDR2 are LGHNA and YNFKEQ. CDR3 length equals 14 residues. CDR3 protein: CASSQEGEAGKLFF. The CDR3 DNA sequence: TGTGCCAGCAGCCAAGAAGGCGAGGCCGGAAAACTGTTTTTT.

The chain couples TRBV10-3 to TRBJ2-7, with TRBD2 identical over 13 bases. CDR1 ENHRY and CDR2 SYGVKD come from the germline V gene. This CDR3 region has 15 residues. V shed 10 bases, J shed 6 bases, and the junction held 12 bases outside the gene matches. DNA of the CDR3: TGTGCCACCGCGATCTCCGGGACTAGCGGGGTCGAGCAGTACTTC. This gives the protein CATAISGTSGVEQYF.

This chain uses TRBV6-5 with TRBJ2-7; 7 bases are a match to TRBD1. The CDR3 length is 13 residues. Unmatched junction bases numbered 6, after V lost 8 bases and J lost 2 bases. CDR1 and CDR2 (germline): MNHEY, SVGAGI. In DNA, the CDR3 is TGTGCCAGCCAAGGGACAGCCCCCTACGAGCAGTACTTC. It specifies CASQGTAPYEQYF.

The chain combines TRBV6-1 with TRBJ1-1, with D uncertain. Per the germline V gene, CDR1 is MNHNS and CDR2 is SASEGT. The CDR3 covers 17 residues. Between the trimmed V and J ends, which lost 2 bases and 0 bases, there was a span of 16 bases. CDR3 region: CASSESSYRPMNTEAFF. CDR3 DNA: TGTGCCAGCAGTGAAAGTAGTTACAGACCAATGAACACTGAAGCTTTCTTT.

The chain links TRBV10-1 to TRBJ1-2, with 7 bases aligning to TRBD1. This CDR3 has 15 residues. V was pared by 3 bases and J by 7 bases, with 11 bases of the junction left unmatched. In germline, CDR1 is WNHNN, CDR2 SYGVQD (reference sequence). This CDR3 is CASSDHYGTVSGYTF. In DNA, the CDR3 is TGCGCCAGCAGTGACCACTATGGGACAGTTAGTGGCTACACCTTC.

The chain links TRBV9 to TRBJ2-1, with 8 bases lining up with TRBD2. The CDR3 totals 17 residues. Trimming took 0 bases from V and 6 from J; bases not matched to a gene: 11. Germline V gene data show CDR1 as SGDLS and CDR2 as YYNGEE. The CDR3 bases are TGTGCCAGCAGCGTAGCGGGGGGGCCATTCTTTGTCAATGAGCAGTTCTTC. It yields the protein CASSVAGGPFFVNEQFF.

This chain joins TRBV4-1 and TRBJ2-5; a possible D gene is TRBD1 (5 bases). The germline V gene encodes CDR1 MGHRA and CDR2 YSYEKL. With 1 base removed from V and 5 bases from J, the gap between germline ends came to 8 bases. The CDR3 is 13 amino acids. In nucleotides, the CDR3 is TGCGCCAGCAGCCAAGTAGGGGCCGAGACCCAGTACTTC. This gives the protein CASSQVGAETQYF.

The V and J genes are TRBV6-5 and TRBJ2-7; 7 bases map to TRBD2. Germline V CDR1 and CDR2: MNHEY, SVGAGI. The length of the CDR3 is 13 residues. With 6 bases clipped from V and 1 base from J, the junction kept 3 bases outside the gene matches. CDR3 loop: CASRISGSYEQYF. Here the CDR3 DNA reads TGTGCCAGCAGGATTAGCGGGTCCTACGAGCAGTACTTC.

This clone was seen only a few times. V gene TRBV4-1 combines with J gene TRBJ1-2, with 7 bases lining up with TRBD1. The CDR3 contains 16 residues. In germline, CDR1 is MGHRA, CDR2 YSYEKL. The junction had 5 bases not matched to a gene; V was cut back by 1 base and J by 0 bases. This CDR3 is CASSQVLQGANYGYTF. CDR3 DNA sequence: TGCGCCAGCAGCCAAGTTCTGCAGGGGGCTAACTATGGCTACACCTTC.

The gene calls are TRBV6-1 and TRBJ2-3; maybe TRBD2 (5 bases). The germline gives CDR1 MNHNS, CDR2 SASEGT. V was shortened by 1 base and J by 5 bases, with 13 bases between the two germline ends. This CDR3 contains 15 residues. The CDR3 nucleotides read TGTGCCAGCAGTGAAGGTTTCGCGGGTAGAGATACGCAGTATTTT. Residues: CASSEGFAGRDTQYF.

V usage is TRBV10-3 and J usage is TRBJ2-3; 8 bases are a match to TRBD2. The CDR3 runs to 14 residues. V lost 11 bases to trimming and J lost 3 bases; unmatched junction nucleotides: 10. Per germline, CDR1 ENHRY and CDR2 SYGVKD. The CDR3 region has the DNA TGTGCCCTCGGGGGGGCACTAGAAACAGATACGCAGTATTTT. Amino acid sequence: CALGGALETDTQYF.

This chain links TRBV6-1 with TRBJ2-3; 8 bases line up with TRBD2. Unmatched junction bases numbered 11, after V lost 0 bases and J lost 3 bases. This CDR3 comprises 18 residues. Germline lookup yields CDR1 MNHNS and CDR2 SASEGT. The CDR3 DNA reads as TGTGCCAGCAGTGAAGCCAGACGGGGGGGGCACTATACAGATACGCAGTATTTT. Protein sequence: CASSEARRGGHYTDTQYF.

DNA for the CDR3: TGTGCCAGCAGCGTTAGCAGGGCGCCGCAGAGAGATAGCAATCAGCCCCAGCATTTT. Translated, it gives CASSVSRAPQRDSNQPQHF. The chain combines TRBV7-8 with TRBJ1-5; possible D gene TRBD1, 5 bases. The CDR3 consists of 19 residues. V was trimmed by 5 bases and J by 0 bases, leaving 23 bases between them. Germline V gene lookup returns CDR1 SGHVS and CDR2 FQNEAQ. Drawing the rest from reference TRBV7-8 and TRBJ1-5, the complete variable domain is GAGVSQSPRYKVAKRGQDVALRCDPISGHVSLFWYQQALGQGPEFLTYFQNEAQLDKSGLPSDRFFAERPEGSVSTLKIQRTQQEDSAVYLCASSVSRAPQRDSNQPQHFGDGTRLSIL.

This sequence joins TRBV18 and TRBJ2-7; a weak D match, TRBD1 (6 bases). The V gene's germline CDR1 is KGHSH and CDR2 LQKENI. The CDR3 runs to 12 residues. Deletions cut 5 bases from V and 4 bases from J, with 9 bases between. The CDR3 nucleotides read TGTGCCAGCTCAGGGGGCGGGTACGAGCAGTACTTC. Translating gives CASSGGGYEQYF.

The V gene is TRBV5-1, the J gene TRBJ1-3; D ambiguous. The V end lost 4 bases, the J end lost 1 base, and 24 bases lay between the germline ends. Germline CDR1 is SGHRS and CDR2 is YFSETQ. This CDR3 region has 19 residues. CDR3 nucleotides: TGCGCCAGCAGCCCCAGCGCTTTGCGTGCCCTTTCTTCTGGAAACACCATATATTTT. Its translation is CASSPSALRALSSGNTIYF.

The V call is TRBV7-9, the J call TRBJ1-5; D might be TRBD1 (6 bases). Looked up from germline, CDR1 is SEHNR and CDR2 is FQNEAQ (reference sequence). The CDR3 is 14 residues long. V lost 4 bases to trimming and J lost 4 bases, with 11 bases between them. This chain's CDR3 is CASSSGTTNQPQHF. The CDR3, as DNA: TGTGCCAGCAGCTCCGGGACAACGAATCAGCCCCAGCATTTT.